This entry lists 8 T cell receptor beta chains sequenced from one sample in a study of T cells expressing NK-cell markers. TCRdb processed the 5' RACE reads again and assigns one entry to each CDR3 protein, with no DNA. This sample carries about 110,000 distinct CDR3 sequences, with about a fifth going to the ten biggest clones. Sequenced sample: blood T cells: a sorted CD56 or NKG2C T cell subset, CD4+ or CD8+ T cells, or bulk PBMC T cells (not recorded which). These receptors were collected from a woman between 18 and 75 years old in good health.

The chain employs TRBV12-3 or TRBV12-4 and TRBJ2-5; the TCRdb call, TRBD2, lacks DNA for checking. The CDR3 runs to 17 residues. The CDR3 here is CASSLGGAGVGGETQYF.

The rearrangement links TRBV7-9 to TRBJ2-5; the D gene TCRdb calls, TRBD1, cannot be checked with no DNA. Germline V gives CDR1 SEHNR, CDR2 FQNEAQ (reference sequence). The CDR3 totals 14 residues. CDR3 sequence: CASSPRRNQETQYF.

The rearrangement uses TRBV4-3 and TRBJ2-2. The CDR3 is made up of 15 amino acids. Germline-derived CDR1 and CDR2 are LGHNA and YSLEER. CDR3 protein: CASSQGRKDTGELFF.

The chain combines TRBV12-3 or TRBV12-4 with TRBJ2-5; TCRdb's assignment of TRBD1 cannot be checked, as there is no DNA. This CDR3 spans 13 amino acids. CDR3 in amino acids: CASRPPGQETQYF.

This chain uses TRBV5-1 with TRBJ2-7. There are 15 residues in the CDR3. CDR1 and CDR2 (germline): SGHRS, YFSETQ. The CDR3 region is CASSWTLGASYEQYF. The full variable domain, completed using reference TRBV5-1 and TRBJ2-7, is KAGVTQTPRYLIKTRGQQVTLSCSPISGHRSVSWYQQTPGQGLQFLFEYFSETQRNKGNFPGRFSGRQFSNSRSEMNVSTLELGDSALYLCASSWTLGASYEQYFGPGTRLTVT.

The V call is TRBV9, the J call TRBJ2-2; TCRdb's D call of TRBD1 is untestable without DNA. In germline, CDR1 is SGDLS, CDR2 YYNGEE. CDR3 length: 16 residues. The CDR3 sequence: CASSVMDRVFTGELFF.

The chain uses TRBV12-3 or TRBV12-4 and TRBJ2-2; TCRdb's D call of TRBD2 is untestable without DNA. CDR3 size: 16 residues. The CDR3 protein is CASIAEAGTNTGELFF.

This sequence joins TRBV2 and TRBJ1-1. Per the germline V gene, CDR1 is SNHLY and CDR2 is FYNNEI. The CDR3 sequence is 15 residues long. CDR3 in amino acids: CASRVELASNTEAFF.